This TCR beta chain is from a study of blood T cell repertoires in COVID-19. Study details: The United States, Italy and Spain were the sources of the acute and convalescent COVID-19 samples. PBMCs, B-cell-depleted T cells, or T cells provided the cDNA or gDNA that made up the material.

Original data processing: Using reference gene primer amplification, nucleated cell counts were estimated. Repertoires were generated with immunoSEQ multiplex PCR, while TCRdb's copy carries only in-frame clones and drops some. V, J and clone size are taken as reported in that table, and D and trimming were inferred from the DNA itself. The table lists under 400,000 clones, around 87% of them singletons. Enrollment of patients from Seattle took place during active infection, with longitudinal follow-up. This receptor was taken from a woman aged 25 to 45 with COVID-19, enrolled during active disease. The sequenced sample was peripheral blood.

The CDR3 here is CASSRAGGTGEQYF. DNA for the CDR3: TGTGCCAGCAGTCGTGCGGGGGGGACCGGGGAGCAGTACTTC. The gene calls are TRBV6-5 and TRBJ2-7; 9 nucleotides agree with TRBD2. Germline V lookup: CDR1 MNHEY, CDR2 SVGAGI. The CDR3 covers 14 residues. After removal of 5 bases from V and 7 bases from J, the junction contained 9 bases not matched to a gene.